Listed here are 11 T cell receptor beta chains from one sample, sequenced in a study of T cell responses to AZD1222 COVID-19 vaccine. Libraries were prepared by immunoSEQ multiplex PCR; TCRdb keeps only in-frame clonotypes and omits some of them. Of 100,000 to 150,000 clones listed, just over 85% were seen once; the top ten hold more than 6.5%. Sequenced material: peripheral blood, taken on day 0 of AZD1222 vaccination. The source is an adult in good health.

This clone was counted only a few times. One end of the junction fails to match germline, which may point to a read error. V gene TRBV5-1 combines with J gene TRBJ2-7, with 8 bases aligning to TRBD1. There are 14 residues in the CDR3. Germline V lookup: CDR1 SGHRS, CDR2 YFSETQ. DNA for the CDR3: TGCGCCAGCAGCTATGGACAGGGCTCCTCCGAGCAGTACTTC. Protein sequence: CASSYGQGSSEQYF.

J is TRBJ1-2 and V is TRBV3-1 (or the pseudogene TRBV3-2); 8 bases map to TRBD1. Looked up from germline, CDR1 is LGHDT and CDR2 is YNNKEL (reference sequence). The CDR3 length is 17 residues. The J segment lost 4 bases and the V segment lost 4 bases, leaving 14 bases of the junction unmatched. The CDR3 protein is CASSLGTGRSSFYGYTF. Written as DNA, the CDR3 is TGTGCCAGCAGCCTAGGGACAGGACGTTCGTCGTTCTATGGCTACACCTTC.

The rearrangement uses TRBV28 and TRBJ2-5; 10 bases line up with TRBD2. The V gene end was trimmed by 5 bases and the J gene end by 3 bases; junction bases not matched to a gene: 6. The CDR3 is 15 amino acids. Germline CDR1 and CDR2: MDHEN and SYDVKM. The CDR3 spells CASSGSTSGKETQYF. CDR3 bases: TGTGCCAGCAGTGGATCAACTAGCGGGAAAGAGACCCAGTACTTC.

This clone qualifies as medium-sized (0.01 to 0.1%). This chain links TRBV12-3 or TRBV12-4 with TRBJ1-4; D remains ambiguous. The CDR3 is 11 amino acids. V lost 0 bases to trimming and J lost 8 bases, with 1 base between them. This CDR3 is CASSLAEKLFF. CDR3 sequence (DNA): TGTGCCAGCAGTTTAGCCGAAAAACTGTTTTTT.

J is TRBJ2-1 and V is TRBV4-1; 10 positions agree with TRBD2. With 4 bases clipped from V and 7 bases from J, the junction kept 7 bases outside the gene matches. The CDR3 length is 15 residues. Germline V gives CDR1 MGHRA, CDR2 YSYEKL. CDR3 nucleotide sequence: TGCGCCAGCAGCCGCCAAGCGGGAGGGCGGAATGAGCAGTTCTTC. Its translation: CASSRQAGGRNEQFF.

The V and J genes are TRBV6-5 and TRBJ2-7; D may be TRBD1 (5 bases). The CDR3 sequence is 12 residues long. From germline, CDR1 is MNHEY and CDR2 SVGAGI. Trimming removed 6 bases at V and 7 bases at J, with 13 bases between. CDR3 bases: TGTGCCAGCAGCCCCGACAGTAAAGAGCAGTACTTC. It specifies CASSPDSKEQYF.

This chain connects TRBV7-2 to TRBJ2-5, with D tentatively TRBD1 or TRBD2 (5 bases each). The CDR3 runs 14 residues. The germline gives CDR1 SGHTA, CDR2 FQGNSA. Trimming removed 5 bases at V and 9 bases at J, with 19 bases between. The CDR3 protein is CASSQGGAVRAQYF. The CDR3 coding sequence is TGTGCCAGCAGCCAGGGCGGAGCGGTCCGGGCCCAGTACTTC.

This chain links TRBV7-2 with TRBJ2-3, with 16 bases identical to TRBD2. The germline CDR1 and CDR2 sequences are SGHTA and FQGNSA. After removal of 6 bases from V and 6 bases from J, the junction contained 9 bases not matched to a gene. The CDR3 runs to 17 residues. Here the CDR3 reads CASSYLGLAGGSDTQYF. DNA for the CDR3: TGTGCCAGCAGTTATTTGGGACTAGCGGGAGGGTCCGATACGCAGTATTTT.

The table lists this clone with a count of one. The rearrangement joins TRBV6-1 to TRBJ1-1; D call uncertain. V shed 3 bases and J shed 0 bases, with 5 bases lying between them. In germline, CDR1 is MNHNS, CDR2 SASEGT. This CDR3 has 13 residues. CDR3 amino acids: CASSDLVNTEAFF. CDR3 DNA sequence: TGTGCCAGCAGTGATCTGGTGAACACTGAAGCTTTCTTT.

The chain carries TRBV19 and TRBJ1-4; D may be TRBD1 (5 bases). Germline V lookup: CDR1 LNHDA, CDR2 SQIVND (reference sequence). Trimming removed 7 bases at V and 6 bases at J, with 12 bases between. The CDR3 is 13 residues long. CDR3 in amino acids: CASNARQYEKLFF. As DNA, the CDR3 is TGTGCCAGTAATGCCCGACAGTATGAAAAACTGTTTTTT. The full variable domain, in which reference TRBV19 and TRBJ1-4 provide the parts outside the CDR3, is DGGITQSPKYLFRKEGQNVTLSCEQNLNHDAMYWYRQDPGQGLRLIYYSQIVNDFQKGDIAEGYSVSREKKESFPLTVTSAQKNPTAFYLCASNARQYEKLFFGSGTQLSVL.

This clone was picked up a small number of times. V is TRBV10-3 and J is TRBJ1-3, with D unclear. Germline CDR1 and CDR2: ENHRY and SYGVKD. Trimming took off 3 bases at V and 8 bases at J, with 14 bases between the two ends. This CDR3 is 14 amino acids long. The CDR3: CAISETGPGDTIYF. CDR3 nucleotide sequence: TGTGCCATCAGTGAAACCGGGCCCGGGGACACCATATATTTT.